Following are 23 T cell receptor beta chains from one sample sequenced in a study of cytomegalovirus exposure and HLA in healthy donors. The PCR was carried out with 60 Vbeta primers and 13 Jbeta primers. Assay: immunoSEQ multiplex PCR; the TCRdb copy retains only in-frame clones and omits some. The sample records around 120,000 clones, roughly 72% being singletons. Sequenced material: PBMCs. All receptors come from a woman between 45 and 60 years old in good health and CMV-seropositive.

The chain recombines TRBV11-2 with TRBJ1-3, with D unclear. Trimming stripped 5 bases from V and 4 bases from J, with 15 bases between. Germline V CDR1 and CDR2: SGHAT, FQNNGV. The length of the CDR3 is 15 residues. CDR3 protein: CASSDRSGGGNTIYF. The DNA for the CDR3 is TGTGCCAGCAGCGACCGTTCGGGAGGGGGAAACACCATATATTTT. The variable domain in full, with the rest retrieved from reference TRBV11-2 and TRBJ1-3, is EAGVAQSPRYKIIEKRQSVAFWCNPISGHATLYWYQQILGQGPKLLIQFQNNGVVDDSQLPKDRFSAERLKGVDSTLKIQPAKLEDSAVYLCASSDRSGGGNTIYFGEGSWLTVV.

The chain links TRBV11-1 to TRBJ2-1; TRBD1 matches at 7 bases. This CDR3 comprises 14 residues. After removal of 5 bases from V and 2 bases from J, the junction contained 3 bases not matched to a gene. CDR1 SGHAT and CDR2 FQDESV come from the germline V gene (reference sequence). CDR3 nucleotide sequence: TGTGCCAGCAGCCCGACAGGGACCTACAATGAGCAGTTCTTC. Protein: CASSPTGTYNEQFF. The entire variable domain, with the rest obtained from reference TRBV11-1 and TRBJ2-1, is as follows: EAEVAQSPRYKITEKSQAVAFWCDPISGHATLYWYRQILGQGPELLVQFQDESVVDDSQLPKDRFSAERLKGVDSTLKIQPAELGDSAMYLCASSPTGTYNEQFFGPGTRLTVL.

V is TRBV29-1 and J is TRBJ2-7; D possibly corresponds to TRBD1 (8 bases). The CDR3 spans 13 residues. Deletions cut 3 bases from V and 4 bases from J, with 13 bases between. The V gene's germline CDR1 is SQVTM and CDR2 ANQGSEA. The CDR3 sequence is CSVDLQGGYEQYF. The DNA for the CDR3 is TGCAGCGTTGATCTACAGGGGGGGTACGAGCAGTACTTC.

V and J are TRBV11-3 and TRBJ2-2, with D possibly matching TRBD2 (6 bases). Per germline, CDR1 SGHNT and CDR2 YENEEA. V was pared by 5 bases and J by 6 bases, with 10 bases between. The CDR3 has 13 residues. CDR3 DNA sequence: TGTGCCAGCAGCGAGACTAGTCCCGGGGAGCTGTTTTTT. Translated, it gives CASSETSPGELFF.

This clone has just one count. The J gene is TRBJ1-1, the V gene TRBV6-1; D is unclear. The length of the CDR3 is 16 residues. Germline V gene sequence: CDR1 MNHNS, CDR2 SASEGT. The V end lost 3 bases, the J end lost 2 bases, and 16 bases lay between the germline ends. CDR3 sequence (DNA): TGTGCCAGCAGTGATAATTACTATCCGGTTAACACTGAAGCTTTCTTT. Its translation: CASSDNYYPVNTEAFF.

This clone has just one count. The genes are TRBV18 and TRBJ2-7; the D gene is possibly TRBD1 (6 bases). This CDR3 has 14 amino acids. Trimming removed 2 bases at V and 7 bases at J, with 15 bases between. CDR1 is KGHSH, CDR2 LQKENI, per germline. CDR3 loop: CASSPSAGVGEQYF. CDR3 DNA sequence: TGTGCCAGCTCACCATCGGCAGGGGTAGGAGAGCAGTACTTC.

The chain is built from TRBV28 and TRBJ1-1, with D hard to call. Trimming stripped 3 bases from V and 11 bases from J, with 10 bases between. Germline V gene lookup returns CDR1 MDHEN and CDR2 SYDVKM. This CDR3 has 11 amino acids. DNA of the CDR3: TGTGCCAGCAGTTTGCAGAGGTGGGCTTTCTTT. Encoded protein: CASSLQRWAFF.

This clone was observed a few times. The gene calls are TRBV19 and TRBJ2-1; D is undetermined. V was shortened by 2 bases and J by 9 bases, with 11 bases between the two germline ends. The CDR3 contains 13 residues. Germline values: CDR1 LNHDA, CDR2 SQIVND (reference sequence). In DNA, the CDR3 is TGTGCCAGTAGTATACTACTTCGCGGTGAGCAGTTCTTC. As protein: CASSILLRGEQFF.

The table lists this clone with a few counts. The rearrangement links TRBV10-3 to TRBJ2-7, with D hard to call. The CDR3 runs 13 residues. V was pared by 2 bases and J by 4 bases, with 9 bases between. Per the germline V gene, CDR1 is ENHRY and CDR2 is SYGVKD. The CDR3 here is CAISERGAYEQYF. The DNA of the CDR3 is TGTGCCATCAGTGAGAGAGGAGCGTACGAGCAGTACTTC.

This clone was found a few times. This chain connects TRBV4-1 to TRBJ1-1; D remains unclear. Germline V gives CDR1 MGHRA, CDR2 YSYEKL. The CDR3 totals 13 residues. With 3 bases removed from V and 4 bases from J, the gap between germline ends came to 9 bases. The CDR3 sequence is CASSHRLSTEAFF. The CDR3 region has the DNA TGCGCCAGCAGCCACCGTCTTTCCACTGAAGCTTTCTTT.

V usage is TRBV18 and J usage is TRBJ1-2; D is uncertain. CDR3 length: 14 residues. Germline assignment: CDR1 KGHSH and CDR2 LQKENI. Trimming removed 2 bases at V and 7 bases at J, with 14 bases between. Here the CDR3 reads CASSPSGPTGGYTF. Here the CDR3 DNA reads TGTGCCAGCTCACCAAGTGGTCCCACGGGTGGCTACACCTTC.

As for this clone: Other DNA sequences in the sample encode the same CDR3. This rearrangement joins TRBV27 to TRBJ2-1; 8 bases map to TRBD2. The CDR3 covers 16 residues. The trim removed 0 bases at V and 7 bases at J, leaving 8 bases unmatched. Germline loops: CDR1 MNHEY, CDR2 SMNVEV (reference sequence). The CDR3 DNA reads TGTGCCAGCAGTTTATCGCGGGCGGGGGGAAATAATGAGCAGTTCTTC. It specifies CASSLSRAGGNNEQFF.

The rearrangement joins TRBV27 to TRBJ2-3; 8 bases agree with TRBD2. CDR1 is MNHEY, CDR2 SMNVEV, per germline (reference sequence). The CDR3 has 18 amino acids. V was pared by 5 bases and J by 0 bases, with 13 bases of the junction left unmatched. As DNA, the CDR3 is TGTGCCAGCAGTGTTGGCCCTTGGCGGGGGGCCAGCACAGATACGCAGTATTTT. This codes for CASSVGPWRGASTDTQYF.

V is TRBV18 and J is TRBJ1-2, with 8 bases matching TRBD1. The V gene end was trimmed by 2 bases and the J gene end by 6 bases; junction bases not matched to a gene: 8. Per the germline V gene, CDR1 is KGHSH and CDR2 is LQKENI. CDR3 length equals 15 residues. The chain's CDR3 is CASSPVGQGNDGYTF. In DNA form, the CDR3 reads TGTGCCAGCTCACCAGTTGGACAGGGAAACGATGGCTACACCTTC.

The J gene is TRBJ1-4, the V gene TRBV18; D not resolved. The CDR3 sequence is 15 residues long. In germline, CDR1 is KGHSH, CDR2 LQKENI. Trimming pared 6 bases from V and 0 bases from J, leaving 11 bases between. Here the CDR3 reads CASSPTAATNEKLFF. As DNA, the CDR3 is TGTGCCAGCTCCCCAACAGCCGCAACTAATGAAAAACTGTTTTTT.

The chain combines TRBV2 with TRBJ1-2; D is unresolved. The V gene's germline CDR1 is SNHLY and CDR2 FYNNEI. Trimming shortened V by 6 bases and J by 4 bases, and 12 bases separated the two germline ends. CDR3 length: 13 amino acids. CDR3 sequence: CASRTNGGYGYTF. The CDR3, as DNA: TGTGCCAGCAGGACGAATGGCGGCTATGGCTACACCTTC.

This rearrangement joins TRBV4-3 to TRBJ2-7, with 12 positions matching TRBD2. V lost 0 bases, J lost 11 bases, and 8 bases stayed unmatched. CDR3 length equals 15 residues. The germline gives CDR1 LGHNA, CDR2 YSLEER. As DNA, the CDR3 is TGCGCCAGCAGCCAAGATCGGGCTAGCGGGAGGGCTAAGTACTTC. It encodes CASSQDRASGRAKYF.

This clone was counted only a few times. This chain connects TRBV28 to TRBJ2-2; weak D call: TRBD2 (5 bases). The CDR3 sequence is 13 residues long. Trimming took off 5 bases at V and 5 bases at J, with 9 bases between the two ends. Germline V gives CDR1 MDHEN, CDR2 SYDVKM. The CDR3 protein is CASSRRGTGELFF. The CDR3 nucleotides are TGTGCCAGCAGTCGCCGGGGTACCGGGGAGCTGTTTTTT.

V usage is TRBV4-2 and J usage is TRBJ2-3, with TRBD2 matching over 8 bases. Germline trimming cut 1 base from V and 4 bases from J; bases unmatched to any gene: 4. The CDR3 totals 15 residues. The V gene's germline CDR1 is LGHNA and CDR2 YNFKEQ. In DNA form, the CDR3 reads TGTGCCAGCAGCCAAGCGGGGGGGGGTGCAGATACGCAGTATTTT. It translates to CASSQAGGGADTQYF.

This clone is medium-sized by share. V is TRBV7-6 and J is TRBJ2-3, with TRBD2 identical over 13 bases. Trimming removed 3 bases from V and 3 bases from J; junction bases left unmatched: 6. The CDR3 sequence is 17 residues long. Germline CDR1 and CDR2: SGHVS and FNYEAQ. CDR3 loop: CASSLAGLAGITDTQYF. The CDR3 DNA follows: TGTGCCAGCAGCTTGGCGGGACTAGCGGGGATTACAGATACGCAGTATTTT.

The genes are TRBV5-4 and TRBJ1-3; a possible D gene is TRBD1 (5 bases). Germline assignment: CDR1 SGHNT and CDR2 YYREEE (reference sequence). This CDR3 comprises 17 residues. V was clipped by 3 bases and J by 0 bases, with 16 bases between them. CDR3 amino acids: CASSSGGRGASGNTIYF. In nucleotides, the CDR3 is TGTGCCAGCAGCTCCGGAGGGAGGGGCGCCTCTGGAAACACCATATATTTT.

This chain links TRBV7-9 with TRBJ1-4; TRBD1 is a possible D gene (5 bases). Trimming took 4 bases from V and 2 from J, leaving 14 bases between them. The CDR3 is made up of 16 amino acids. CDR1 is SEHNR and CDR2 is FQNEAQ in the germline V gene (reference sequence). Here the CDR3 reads CASSSWLGATNEKLFF. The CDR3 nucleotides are TGTGCCAGCAGCTCGTGGCTAGGGGCGACTAATGAAAAACTGTTTTTT. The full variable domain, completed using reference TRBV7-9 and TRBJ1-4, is DTGVSQNPRHKITKRGQNVTFRCDPISEHNRLYWYRQTLGQGPEFLTYFQNEAQLEKSRLLSDRFSAERPKGSFSTLEIQRTEQGDSAMYLCASSSWLGATNEKLFFGSGTQLSVL.

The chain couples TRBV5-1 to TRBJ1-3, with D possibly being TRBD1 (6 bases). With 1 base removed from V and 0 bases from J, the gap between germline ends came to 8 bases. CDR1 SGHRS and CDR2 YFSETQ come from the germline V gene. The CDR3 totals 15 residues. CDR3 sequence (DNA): TGCGCCAGCAGCTTGAGACAGGCCTCTGGAAACACCATATATTTT. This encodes CASSLRQASGNTIYF. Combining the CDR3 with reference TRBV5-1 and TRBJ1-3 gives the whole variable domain KAGVTQTPRYLIKTRGQQVTLSCSPISGHRSVSWYQQTPGQGLQFLFEYFSETQRNKGNFPGRFSGRQFSNSRSEMNVSTLELGDSALYLCASSLRQASGNTIYFGEGSWLTVV.